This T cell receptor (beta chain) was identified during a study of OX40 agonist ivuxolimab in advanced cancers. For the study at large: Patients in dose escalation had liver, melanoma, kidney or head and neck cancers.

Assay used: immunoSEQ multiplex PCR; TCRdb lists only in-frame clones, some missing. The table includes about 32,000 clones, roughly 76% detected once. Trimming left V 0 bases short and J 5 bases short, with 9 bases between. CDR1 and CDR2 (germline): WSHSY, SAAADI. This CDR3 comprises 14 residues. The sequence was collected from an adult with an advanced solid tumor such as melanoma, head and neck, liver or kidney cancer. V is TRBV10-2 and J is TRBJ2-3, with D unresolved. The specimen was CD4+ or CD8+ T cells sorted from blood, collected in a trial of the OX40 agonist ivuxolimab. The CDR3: CASSESGIVDTQYF. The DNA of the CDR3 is TGCGCCAGCAGTGAGTCTGGGATTGTAGATACGCAGTATTTT.